These 28 T cell receptor beta chains were all obtained from the same sample, sequenced in a study of blood T cell repertoires in COVID-19. Repertoires were generated with immunoSEQ multiplex PCR, while TCRdb's copy carries only in-frame clones and drops some. The repertoire includes 300,000 to 350,000 clones, about nine tenths of them detected once, and approximately 9.4% sits in the top ten. The specimen was peripheral blood. These receptors all come from a young man with COVID-19, enrolled during active disease.

The V call is TRBV19, the J call TRBJ2-7; TRBD1 aligns across 7 bases. Unmatched junction bases numbered 9, after V lost 9 bases and J lost 7 bases. The CDR3 loop spans 12 amino acids. Germline V gene data show CDR1 as LNHDA and CDR2 as SQIVND (reference sequence). The CDR3 DNA reads as TGTGCCAGCCCAACAGGGGTAGGGGAGCAGTACTTC. Translation gives CASPTGVGEQYF.

The chain joins TRBV5-8 to TRBJ2-4; D remains ambiguous. The CDR3 consists of 16 residues. With 1 base removed from V and 0 bases from J, the gap between germline ends came to 11 bases. The V gene's germline CDR1 is SGHTS and CDR2 YDEGEE. The CDR3 loop is CASSLIPTSAKNIQYF. The DNA for the CDR3 is TGTGCCAGCAGCTTGATCCCGACTTCAGCCAAAAACATTCAGTACTTC.

The chain has TRBV14 and TRBJ1-1; 7 bases are a match to TRBD1. Trimming removed 1 base from V and 4 bases from J; junction bases left unmatched: 6. The CDR3 spans 15 residues. Germline CDR1 SGHDN, CDR2 FVKESK. CDR3: CASSQGGTVGTEAFF. The CDR3 DNA sequence: TGTGCCAGCAGCCAAGGGGGGACAGTGGGCACTGAAGCTTTCTTT.

CDR3 region: CASSSPLGEDYEQYF. CDR3 DNA: TGTGCCAGCAGTTCCCCCCTCGGAGAAGACTACGAGCAGTACTTC. The chain couples TRBV25-1 to TRBJ2-7, with no clear D. This CDR3 has 15 residues. The V gene's germline CDR1 is MGHDK and CDR2 SYGVNS. Trimming removed 5 bases from V and 3 bases from J, with 17 bases in between.

The chain employs TRBV18 and TRBJ2-5, with 7 bases lining up with TRBD2. Germline lookup yields CDR1 KGHSH and CDR2 LQKENI. The CDR3 has 13 amino acids. J was trimmed by 3 bases and V by 3 bases; bases with no gene match: 1. The CDR3 is CASSPRGEETQYF. In DNA, the CDR3 is TGTGCCAGCTCACCCCGGGGGGAAGAGACCCAGTACTTC.

The chain is built from TRBV2 and TRBJ1-5; 7 positions match TRBD1. The J segment lost 0 bases and the V segment lost 6 bases, leaving 5 bases of the junction unmatched. Germline V gene data show CDR1 as SNHLY and CDR2 as FYNNEI. The CDR3 extends over 15 amino acids. CDR3 bases: TGTGCCAGCAGAACACAGGGGAATAGCAATCAGCCCCAGCATTTT. It yields the protein CASRTQGNSNQPQHF.

The genes are TRBV1 and TRBJ2-4; the table names TRBD2, a call not compared with the DNA. TRBV1 is shown as a pseudogene. This CDR3 spans 16 amino acids. The CDR3 loop reads CTSSHIAGGPKNIQYF. CDR3 DNA: TGCACCAGCAGCCACATAGCGGGAGGGCCCAAAAACATTCAGTACTTC.

The chain is built from TRBV3-1 (or the pseudogene TRBV3-2) and TRBJ2-3; 14 bases map to TRBD2. The CDR3 runs to 18 residues. V gave up 0 bases and J gave up 6 bases; unmatched junction bases: 8. CDR1 is LGHDT and CDR2 is YNNKEL in the germline V gene (reference sequence). The CDR3 is CASSQERGLAGVSDTQYF. Written as DNA, the CDR3 is TGTGCCAGCAGCCAAGAAAGGGGACTAGCGGGAGTATCGGATACGCAGTATTTT.

DNA for the CDR3: TGTGCCAGCAGCTTAACCACAGGGTCTGAAGCTTTCTTT. This encodes CASSLTTGSEAFF. The V call is TRBV7-3, the J call TRBJ1-1; TRBD1 might be the D (6 bases). Trimming cost V 0 bases and J 6 bases, with 8 bases left between them. CDR3 size: 13 residues. Germline V gene lookup returns CDR1 SGHTA and CDR2 FQGTGA.

V gene TRBV19 combines with J gene TRBJ2-7, with TRBD2 as a possible D gene (5 bases). Trimming removed 3 bases from V and 2 bases from J, with 14 bases in between. The germline CDR1 and CDR2 sequences are LNHDA and SQIVND (reference sequence). This CDR3 spans 15 amino acids. The CDR3 DNA is TGTGCCAGTAGTATGACTGCGGGCAATCCCTACGAGCAGTACTTC. The encoded protein is CASSMTAGNPYEQYF.

The J gene is TRBJ2-5, the V gene TRBV13; maybe TRBD1 (6 bases). The germline V and J ends were trimmed by 5 bases and 1 base, with 17 bases remaining between them. Germline CDR1 reads PRHDT; CDR2 reads FYEKMQ (reference sequence). CDR3 length: 16 residues. The CDR3 reads CASSPSLIGGQETQYF. The CDR3 DNA reads as TGTGCCAGCAGCCCATCCCTGATAGGGGGCCAAGAGACCCAGTACTTC.

This chain joins TRBV7-9 and TRBJ2-7; 10 bases agree with TRBD1. From germline, CDR1 is SEHNR and CDR2 FQNEAQ (reference sequence). J was trimmed by 4 bases and V by 6 bases; bases with no gene match: 12. The CDR3 is 16 residues long. The DNA for the CDR3 is TGTGCCAGCAGGGGGACAGGGGCCCGTGGAGATTACGAGCAGTACTTC. This sequence encodes CASRGTGARGDYEQYF. Full variable domain (missing parts from reference TRBV7-9 and TRBJ2-7): DTGVSQNPRHKITKRGQNVTFRCDPISEHNRLYWYRQTLGQGPEFLTYFQNEAQLEKSRLLSDRFSAERPKGSFSTLEIQRTEQGDSAMYLCASRGTGARGDYEQYFGPGTRLTVT.

The chain has TRBV29-1 and TRBJ2-3; 8 positions agree with TRBD1. V lost 3 bases, J lost 4 bases, and 18 bases stayed unmatched. This CDR3 is 18 amino acids long. Per germline, CDR1 SQVTM and CDR2 ANQGSEA. The CDR3 here is CSVELLVLGQGISDTQYF. DNA for the CDR3: TGCAGCGTTGAGCTGCTCGTCCTTGGACAGGGAATTTCAGATACGCAGTATTTT.

A few counts support this clone. The CDR3 DNA sequence: TGTGCCACCCAGGAAGGTTGGGTGGACTATGGCTACACCTTC. Its protein product is CATQEGWVDYGYTF. V usage is TRBV10-3 and J usage is TRBJ1-2; D gene uncertain. V lost 10 bases and J 3 bases, leaving 18 bases between the germline ends. The CDR3 has 14 amino acids. The germline V gene encodes CDR1 ENHRY and CDR2 SYGVKD.

The chain joins TRBV12-3 or TRBV12-4 to TRBJ1-2; weak D call: TRBD1 (5 bases). Trimming took off 4 bases at V and 6 bases at J, with 12 bases between the two ends. The CDR3 extends over 13 amino acids. CDR3 sequence (DNA): TGTGCCAGCAGTTGGGACGGGGGACATGGCTACACCTTC. Amino acids: CASSWDGGHGYTF.

The CDR3 DNA reads as TGTGCCAGTAGTATCCCGCAGGGGGCGAGCACCGGGGAGCTGTTTTTT. As protein: CASSIPQGASTGELFF. The chain carries TRBV19 and TRBJ2-2; the match to TRBD1 covers 8 bases. This CDR3 spans 16 amino acids. Germline values: CDR1 LNHDA, CDR2 SQIVND (reference sequence). Unmatched junction bases numbered 7, after V lost 3 bases and J lost 4 bases.

This clone was seen a handful of times. The genes are TRBV3-1 (or the pseudogene TRBV3-2) and TRBJ2-7; perhaps TRBD1 as D (6 bases). Germline-derived CDR1 and CDR2 are LGHDT and YNNKEL (reference sequence). The length of the CDR3 is 14 residues. V gave up 2 bases and J gave up 0 bases, with 8 bases separating them. CDR3 protein: CASSQQGSSYEQYF. The CDR3 DNA reads as TGTGCCAGCAGCCAACAGGGGAGCTCCTACGAGCAGTACTTC.

The CDR3 nucleotides read TGTGCCAGCAGCGTAAGGGCAGGGGAAAGTTCACCCCTCCACTTT. This gives the protein CASSVRAGESSPLHF. J is TRBJ1-6 and V is TRBV6-6; D possibly corresponds to TRBD1 (6 bases). CDR3 size: 15 residues. Trimming shortened V by 6 bases and J by 9 bases, and 18 bases separated the two germline ends. Germline loops: CDR1 MNHNY, CDR2 SVGAGI (reference sequence).

This clone came up a few times. The genes are TRBV5-4 and TRBJ2-7, with 7 nucleotides matching TRBD2. V shed 5 bases and J 3 bases; nucleotides not matched to a gene: 11. The CDR3 is 15 amino acids. Germline CDR1 is SGHNT and CDR2 is YYREEE (reference sequence). The CDR3 sequence: CASRQDASGVYEQYF. DNA of the CDR3: TGTGCCAGCAGACAGGACGCCAGCGGGGTCTACGAGCAGTACTTC.

This clone has a handful of counts. This chain's CDR3 is CASSPNSPAGSGNEQFF. As DNA, the CDR3 is TGTGCCAGCTCACCCAACTCGCCAGCGGGAAGCGGGAATGAGCAGTTCTTC. The gene calls are TRBV18 and TRBJ2-1; 7 bases map to TRBD2. CDR1 KGHSH and CDR2 LQKENI come from the germline V gene. After removal of 3 bases from V and 7 bases from J, the junction contained 15 bases not matched to a gene. This CDR3 region has 17 residues.

In DNA, the CDR3 is TGTGCCAGCAGCTCTAGCGGGGGCACGGCCCAGTACTTC. It codes for CASSSSGGTAQYF. The V and J genes are TRBV7-3 and TRBJ2-5; TRBD2 matches at 10 bases. V was pared by 4 bases and J by 9 bases, with 5 bases of the junction left unmatched. The CDR3 length is 13 residues. Germline V gene data show CDR1 as SGHTA and CDR2 as FQGTGA.

This rearrangement joins TRBV12-3 or TRBV12-4 to TRBJ2-4; no firm D call. CDR3 length equals 13 residues. V was clipped by 3 bases and J by 3 bases, with 6 bases between them. CDR3 DNA: TGTGCCAGCAGTTTCGGTAGCAAAAACATTCAGTACTTC. Translating it yields CASSFGSKNIQYF.

The chain has TRBV6-4 and TRBJ2-1; 13 bases are a match to TRBD2. Trimming took 6 bases from V and 7 from J; bases not matched to a gene: 0. CDR1 and CDR2 (germline): MRHNA, SNTAGT. This CDR3 has 13 amino acids. The CDR3 protein is CASRTSGGNEQFF. CDR3 in DNA: TGTGCCAGCAGGACTAGCGGGGGGAATGAGCAGTTCTTC.

The chain is built from TRBV5-1 and TRBJ2-2; 12 bases line up with TRBD2. This CDR3 contains 17 residues. The germline gives CDR1 SGHRS, CDR2 YFSETQ. V shed 2 bases and J 3 bases; nucleotides not matched to a gene: 5. CDR3 nucleotide sequence: TGCGCCAGCAGCTTCCTACTAGCGGGGGGTGACACCGGGGAGCTGTTTTTT. Translated: CASSFLLAGGDTGELFF.

V gene TRBV5-4 combines with J gene TRBJ1-1; D is undetermined. The CDR3 contains 13 residues. Trimming cost V 3 bases and J 8 bases, with 14 bases left between them. The germline gives CDR1 SGHNT, CDR2 YYREEE (reference sequence). The CDR3 sequence is CASSSILVGEAFF. CDR3 DNA: TGTGCCAGCAGCTCCATCCTCGTCGGGGAAGCTTTCTTT.

The rearrangement joins TRBV5-4 to TRBJ1-3, with TRBD1 identical over 7 bases. This CDR3 is 15 amino acids long. CDR1 and CDR2 (germline): SGHNT, YYREEE (reference sequence). V lost 3 bases to trimming and J lost 3 bases; unmatched junction nucleotides: 6. CDR3 coding DNA: TGTGCCAGCAGCTGGACAGGCTATCATGGAAACACCATATATTTT. It encodes CASSWTGYHGNTIYF.

This sequence joins TRBV9 and TRBJ2-3; weak D call: TRBD2 (5 bases). Trimming shortened V by 0 bases and J by 4 bases, and 9 bases separated the two germline ends. The CDR3 totals 14 residues. Germline values: CDR1 SGDLS, CDR2 YYNGEE. CDR3 loop: CASSVVGGADTQYF. The CDR3 bases are TGTGCCAGCAGCGTAGTCGGAGGAGCAGATACGCAGTATTTT.

The chain employs TRBV18 and TRBJ2-7; 8 positions agree with TRBD2. CDR1 KGHSH and CDR2 LQKENI come from the germline V gene. The trim removed 3 bases at V and 1 base at J, leaving 8 bases unmatched. The CDR3 is 16 amino acids. The CDR3 DNA is TGTGCCAGCTCACCTTTAAGCGGGAGCTTATCCTACGAGCAGTACTTC. Protein sequence: CASSPLSGSLSYEQYF.